The 5 T cell receptor beta chains listed next were all sequenced from one sample in a study of STAT5B mutations in CD4+ large granular lymphocyte leukemia. Profiling relied on immunoSEQ multiplex PCR, and the TCRdb table lists in-frame clones only, not all of them. In the table there are over 30,000 clones, 87% of which are singletons. The specimen sequenced was CD4+ T cells from blood buffy coats. The receptors were sampled from a human donor in good health.

The chain employs TRBV28 and TRBJ2-7, with D perhaps being TRBD1 or TRBD2 (5 bases each). The CDR3 is made up of 13 amino acids. The V and J ends lost 9 bases and 7 bases respectively, with 19 bases between them. CDR1 is MDHEN, CDR2 SYDVKM, per germline. The CDR3 sequence is CASREGSVYEQYF. Here the CDR3 DNA reads TGTGCCAGTCGAGAGGGGAGCGTTTATGAGCAGTACTTC.

This chain links TRBV30 with TRBJ1-5; TRBD1 aligns across 9 bases. The CDR3 sequence is 18 residues long. CDR1 is GTSNPN and CDR2 is SVGIG in the germline V gene (reference sequence). V gave up 1 base and J gave up 0 bases; unmatched junction bases: 10. Written as DNA, the CDR3 is TGTGCCTGGAGTGGGGGGACAGGGTATGGGTATAGCAATCAGCCCCAGCATTTT. This sequence encodes CAWSGGTGYGYSNQPQHF.

The chain couples TRBV6-5 to TRBJ2-5; D tentatively reads TRBD1 or TRBD2 (7 bases each). The ends were cut back, 2 bases at V and 5 bases at J, with 15 bases in the middle. This CDR3 has 15 amino acids. Germline V gene data show CDR1 as MNHEY and CDR2 as SVGAGI. The CDR3, as DNA: TGTGCCAGCAGTTACGACGGGCAGGGGGGGGAGACCCAGTACTTC. Translation gives CASSYDGQGGETQYF.

The CDR3 loop reads CSVGGPGQVGTEAFF. CDR3 coding DNA: TGCAGCGTTGGGGGGCCCGGACAGGTGGGCACTGAAGCTTTCTTT. The gene calls are TRBV29-1 and TRBJ1-1, with TRBD1 matching 7 bases. Germline values: CDR1 SQVTM, CDR2 ANQGSEA. V lost 4 bases to trimming and J lost 4 bases; unmatched junction nucleotides: 12. The CDR3 runs to 15 residues. The full variable domain, in which reference TRBV29-1 and TRBJ1-1 provide the parts outside the CDR3, is SAVISQKPSRDICQRGTSLTIQCQVDSQVTMMFWYRQQPGQSLTLIATANQGSEATYESGFVIDKFPISRPNLTFSTLTVSNMSPEDSSIYLCSVGGPGQVGTEAFFGQGTRLTVV.

The chain recombines TRBV19 with TRBJ2-5, with no clear D. The CDR3 runs to 14 residues. The V end lost 3 bases, the J end lost 7 bases, and 15 bases lay between the germline ends. CDR1 and CDR2 (germline): LNHDA, SQIVND (reference sequence). CDR3 nucleotides: TGTGCCAGTAGTATTACGGAAGGGATCGGGACCCAGTACTTC. It translates to CASSITEGIGTQYF.